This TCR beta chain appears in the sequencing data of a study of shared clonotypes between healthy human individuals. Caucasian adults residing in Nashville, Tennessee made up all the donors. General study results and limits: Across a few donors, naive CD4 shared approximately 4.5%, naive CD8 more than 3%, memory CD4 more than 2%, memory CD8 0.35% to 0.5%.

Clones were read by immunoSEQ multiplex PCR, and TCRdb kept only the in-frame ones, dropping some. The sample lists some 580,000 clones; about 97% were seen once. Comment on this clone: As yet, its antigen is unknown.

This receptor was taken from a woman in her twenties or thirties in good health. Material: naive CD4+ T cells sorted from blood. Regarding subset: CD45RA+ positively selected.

CDR3 in amino acids: CASSLWRTSGSTRDTQYF. The CDR3 region has the DNA TGTGCCAGCAGTTTATGGAGGACTAGCGGGAGCACTAGGGATACGCAGTATTTT. The chain recombines TRBV28 with TRBJ2-3; 13 positions agree with TRBD2. In germline, CDR1 is MDHEN, CDR2 SYDVKM. CDR3 length: 18 amino acids. Losses at the gene ends were 0 bases for V and 6 bases for J; bases not matched to a gene: 9.